This entry is about one TCR beta chain. The antigen is unknown. This specimen belongs to a study of cytomegalovirus exposure and HLA in healthy donors. Study findings and constraints: Accurate HLA-A and HLA-B prediction from TCR beta sequences was reported for most subjects. Researchers reported in a later analysis that common viral pathogens appeared linked to several top clusters.

Germline CDR1 is MNHEY and CDR2 is SVGAGI. V trimming: 2 bases; J trimming: 5 bases; junction bases outside the gene matches: 5. This CDR3 is 15 amino acids long. PCR used 60 Vbeta primers and 13 Jbeta primers. Here immunoSEQ multiplex PCR was the method, and the copy in TCRdb shows in-frame clones only, minus some. The sample shows around 230,000 clones, 60% to 80% of them seen only once. V and J are TRBV6-5 and TRBJ2-2; 7 nucleotides agree with TRBD2. The material sequenced was PBMCs. This TCR was recovered from a male donor in good health and CMV-seronegative. Here the CDR3 reads CASSYGRGRTGELFF. The CDR3 nucleotides are TGTGCCAGCAGTTACGGGAGGGGTCGAACCGGGGAGCTGTTTTTT.